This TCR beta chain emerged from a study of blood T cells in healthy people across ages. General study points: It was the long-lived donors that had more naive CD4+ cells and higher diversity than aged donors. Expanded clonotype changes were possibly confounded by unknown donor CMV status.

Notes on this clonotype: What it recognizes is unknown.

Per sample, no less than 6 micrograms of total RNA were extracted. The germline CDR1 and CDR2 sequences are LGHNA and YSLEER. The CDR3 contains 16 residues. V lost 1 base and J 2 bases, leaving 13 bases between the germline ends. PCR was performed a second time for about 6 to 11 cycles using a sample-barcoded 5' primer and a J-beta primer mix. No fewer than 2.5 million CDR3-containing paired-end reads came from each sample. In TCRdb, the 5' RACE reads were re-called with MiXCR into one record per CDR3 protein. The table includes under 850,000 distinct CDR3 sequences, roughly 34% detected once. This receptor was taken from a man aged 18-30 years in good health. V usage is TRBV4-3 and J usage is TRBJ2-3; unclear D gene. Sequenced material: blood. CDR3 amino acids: CASSQAMGGVTDTQYF. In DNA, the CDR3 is TGCGCCAGCAGCCAAGCTATGGGCGGCGTCACAGATACGCAGTATTTT.